This paragraph covers one TCR beta chain sequence. The sample originates from a study of control samples from healthy donors and cancer patients. The CDR3 consists of 14 residues. In germline, CDR1 is SGHTA, CDR2 FQGNSA. V dropped 1 base and J dropped 5 bases, with 11 bases sitting between them. Produced via immunoSEQ multiplex PCR; TCRdb's table is partial and in-frame only. The sample consists of 150,000 to 200,000 clones, around nine tenths of them appearing once. The origin of this receptor is a man younger than 45 in good health. V usage is TRBV7-2 and J usage is TRBJ1-2; possibly TRBD1 for D (6 bases). Specimen: blood. The DNA for the CDR3 is TGTGCCAGCAGCTTAGGAGGGGGGGAGTATGGCTACACCTTC. Its translation: CASSLGGGEYGYTF.